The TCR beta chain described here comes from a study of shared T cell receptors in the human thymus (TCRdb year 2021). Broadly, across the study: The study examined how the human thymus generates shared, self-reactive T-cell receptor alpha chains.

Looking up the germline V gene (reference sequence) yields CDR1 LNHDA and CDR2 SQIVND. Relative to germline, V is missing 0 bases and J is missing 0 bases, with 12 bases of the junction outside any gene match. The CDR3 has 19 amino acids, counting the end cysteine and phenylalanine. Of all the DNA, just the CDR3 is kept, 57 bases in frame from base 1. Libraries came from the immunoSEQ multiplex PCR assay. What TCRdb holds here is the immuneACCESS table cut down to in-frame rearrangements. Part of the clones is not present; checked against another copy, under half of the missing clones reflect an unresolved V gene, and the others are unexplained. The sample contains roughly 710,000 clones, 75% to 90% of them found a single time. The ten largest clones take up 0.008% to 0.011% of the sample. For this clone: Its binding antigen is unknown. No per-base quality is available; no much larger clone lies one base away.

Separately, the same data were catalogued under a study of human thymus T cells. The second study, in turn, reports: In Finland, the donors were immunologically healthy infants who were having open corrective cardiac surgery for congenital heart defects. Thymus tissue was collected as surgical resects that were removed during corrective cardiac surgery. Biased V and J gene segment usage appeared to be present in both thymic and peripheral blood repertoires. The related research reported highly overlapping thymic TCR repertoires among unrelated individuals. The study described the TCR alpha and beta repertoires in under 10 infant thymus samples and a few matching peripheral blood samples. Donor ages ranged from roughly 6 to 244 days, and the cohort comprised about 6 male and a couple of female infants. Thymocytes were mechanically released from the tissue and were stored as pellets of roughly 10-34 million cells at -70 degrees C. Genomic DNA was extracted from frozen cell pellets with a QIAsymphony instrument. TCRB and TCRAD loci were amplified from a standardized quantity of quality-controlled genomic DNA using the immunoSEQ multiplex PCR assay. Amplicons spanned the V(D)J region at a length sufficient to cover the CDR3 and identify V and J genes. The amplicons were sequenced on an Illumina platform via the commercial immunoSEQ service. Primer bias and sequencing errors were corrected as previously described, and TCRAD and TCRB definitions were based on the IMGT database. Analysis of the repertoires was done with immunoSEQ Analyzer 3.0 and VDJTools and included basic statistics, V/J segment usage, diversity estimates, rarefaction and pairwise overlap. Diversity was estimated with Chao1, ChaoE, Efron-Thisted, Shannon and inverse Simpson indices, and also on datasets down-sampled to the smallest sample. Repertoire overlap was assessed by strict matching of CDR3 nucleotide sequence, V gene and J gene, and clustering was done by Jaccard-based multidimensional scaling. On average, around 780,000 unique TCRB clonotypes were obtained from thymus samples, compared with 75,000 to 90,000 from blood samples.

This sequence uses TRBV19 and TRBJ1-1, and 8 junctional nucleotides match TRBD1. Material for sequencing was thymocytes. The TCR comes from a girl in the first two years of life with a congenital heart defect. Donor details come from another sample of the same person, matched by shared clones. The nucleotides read TGTGCCAGTAGTATAGATGGCCAGGGGGCTGAAGGGATGAACACTGAAGCTTTCTTT. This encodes CASSIDGQGAEGMNTEAFF.